The present TCR beta chain was sequenced within a study of CD8 T cells in Susac syndrome. An input of roughly 0.45 to 1 ug of RNA was subjected to reverse transcription using random hexamers. The method of amplification for TCR beta CDR3 was immunoSEQ multiplex PCR, covering 54 Vbeta and 13 Jbeta. Each CDR3 protein gets one entry after TCRdb re-called the immunoSEQ multiplex PCR reads with MiXCR. The table lists around 300,000 distinct CDR3 sequences, about 91% of them singletons. CDR1 and CDR2 (germline): MDHEN, SYDVKM. There are 12 residues in the CDR3. Trimming stripped 7 bases from V and 6 bases from J, with 13 bases between.

The receptor comes from a human donor with multiple sclerosis. V usage is TRBV28 and J usage is TRBJ2-7; D remains ambiguous. The specimen sequenced was CD4+ T cells from PBMCs. In DNA form, the CDR3 reads TGTGCCAGCACCGTCCTAGGGTCCGAGCAGTACTTC. Translation gives CASTVLGSEQYF.